These T cell receptor beta chains were read from a single sample in a study of cytomegalovirus exposure and HLA in healthy donors. Libraries were prepared by immunoSEQ multiplex PCR; TCRdb keeps only in-frame clonotypes and omits some of them. The sample shows more than 300,000 clones, approximately 90% of them seen only once. Sequences were obtained from PBMCs. The receptors originated from a woman aged 18-29 years in good health and CMV-seronegative. Each CDR3 is given with its conserved first and last residue. A D gene is named only where the DNA matches it firmly. Clone size is stated in some rows and not others, as once, few, many or a class when expanded.

d_gene,v_gene,len,j_gene,abundance,CDR3nt,CDR3aa
.,TRBV9,15,TRBJ1-1,.,TGTGCCAGCAGCGTATTAGGAGGGTCGAACACTGAAGCTTTCTTT,CASSVLGGSNTEAFF
.,TRBV28,15,TRBJ1-3,.,TGTGCCAGCAGTTTAGGTCAGAGGCCTGGAAACACCATATATTTT,CASSLGQRPGNTIYF
TRBD2,TRBV28,15,TRBJ2-2,.,TGTGCCAGCAGTTTAGCGGGAGGGCCGGCCGGGGAGCTGTTTTTT,CASSLAGGPAGELFF
TRBD2,TRBV29-1,16,TRBJ2-5,.,TGCAGCGTTGAAGGAGGTGTAGCGGGAGGCCAAGAGACCCAGTACTTC,CSVEGGVAGGQETQYF
.,TRBV21-1,12,TRBJ2-7,.,TGTGCCAGCACCGACCCTAGCCACGAGCAGTACTTC,CASTDPSHEQYF
.,TRBV6-5,13,TRBJ2-5,.,TGTGCCAGCGGGGAGCCAGGCCAAGAGACCCAGTACTTC,CASGEPGQETQYF
.,TRBV6-5,14,TRBJ2-6,.,TGTGCCAGCAGGCAGGGAACCGGGGCCAACGTCCTGACTTTC,CASRQGTGANVLTF
TRBD2,TRBV7-3,14,TRBJ2-1,.,TGTGCCAGCAGCTTAACGCGGGGGAACAATGAGCAGTTCTTC,CASSLTRGNNEQFF
.,TRBV4-3,15,TRBJ2-1,.,TGCGCCAGCAGCCAAGTTGGCAGGGAAGGCAATGAGCAGTTCTTC,CASSQVGREGNEQFF
TRBD2,TRBV6-5,14,TRBJ2-1,.,TGTGCCAGCAGTGGACTAGCGGGAGTACATGAGCAGTTCTTC,CASSGLAGVHEQFF
TRBD1,TRBV5-5,16,TRBJ1-1,few,TGTGCCAGCAGCCACCAACAGGGGGGGCAGGGCACTGAAGCTTTCTTT,CASSHQQGGQGTEAFF
.,TRBV2,14,TRBJ1-1,.,TGTGCCAGCAGTGAGGACGGGAGGGGGACTGAAGCTTTCTTT,CASSEDGRGTEAFF
TRBD2,TRBV28,15,TRBJ2-7,.,TGTGCCAGCAGTATTGCTACTAGCGGGTCCTACGAGCAGTACTTC,CASSIATSGSYEQYF
TRBD2,TRBV6-1,15,TRBJ2-7,.,TGTGCCAGCAGTGAAAGAGGCGGGAGTATCGACGAGCAGTACTTC,CASSERGGSIDEQYF
.,TRBV6-4,17,TRBJ2-2,.,TGTGCCAGCAGTGCCTCAGCCATCCCGAGTCACCCCGGGGAGCTGTTTTTT,CASSASAIPSHPGELFF
TRBD1,TRBV9,21,TRBJ2-3,.,TGTGCCAGCAGCGTAGCCCCCGGGACAGGGTTAGGTAGAGCGAGCAGAGATACGCAGTATTTT,CASSVAPGTGLGRASRDTQYF
.,TRBV28,15,TRBJ2-3,.,TGTGCCAGCGTGGGCACAGTTCTCCGCACAGATACGCAGTATTTT,CASVGTVLRTDTQYF
TRBD1,TRBV6-5,15,TRBJ2-5,.,TGTGCCAGCAGTAAGACCGGGACAGGCTCCGAGACCCAGTACTTC,CASSKTGTGSETQYF
.,TRBV27,16,TRBJ2-3,.,TGTGCCAGCAGTTTATCACCCCGGGGGAGCACAGATACGCAGTATTTT,CASSLSPRGSTDTQYF
TRBD1,TRBV6-1,17,TRBJ2-7,once,TGTGCCAGCAGTGCCAACCACAGGGGCTTAACCGTTTGGGAGCAGTACTTC,CASSANHRGLTVWEQYF
TRBD2,TRBV10-3,16,TRBJ2-7,.,TGTGCCATCAGTGACCTTACTAGCGGGAGGGAGTACGAGCAGTACTTC,CAISDLTSGREYEQYF
.,TRBV30,13,TRBJ1-1,.,TGTGCCTGGAGTCTCCAGGGGAACACTGAAGCTTTCTTT,CAWSLQGNTEAFF
.,TRBV2,14,TRBJ2-2,.,TGTGCCAGCAGGAGGGGGGGATGGACCGGGGAGCTGTTTTTT,CASRRGGWTGELFF
TRBD2,TRBV2,13,TRBJ2-5,many,TGTGCCAAGCGGGAGCGGGACCAAGAGACCCAGTACTTC,CAKRERDQETQYF
.,TRBV18,15,TRBJ1-4,few,TGTGCCAGCTCACCACCGGGACACCAGAATGAAAAACTGTTTTTT,CASSPPGHQNEKLFF
.,TRBV4-3,18,TRBJ1-5,few,TGCGCCAGCAGCCAAGATGTATCCATAGGGGGTAGCAATCAGCCCCAGCATTTT,CASSQDVSIGGSNQPQHF
.,TRBV19,11,TRBJ2-7,few,TGTGCCAGTAGTCAGGGTTACGAGCAGTACTTC,CASSQGYEQYF
TRBD2,TRBV4-2,18,TRBJ2-3,.,TGTGCCAGCAGCCACCAACTTCTAGCGGGAGCCGGCACAGATACGCAGTATTTT,CASSHQLLAGAGTDTQYF
.,TRBV2,11,TRBJ2-7,once,TGTGCCAGCAGTATACTAAACGAGCAGTACTTC,CASSILNEQYF
TRBD1,TRBV9,15,TRBJ1-1,.,TGTGCCAGCAGCGGAAGGACAGGGACAAACACTGAAGCTTTCTTT,CASSGRTGTNTEAFF
TRBD2,TRBV9,16,TRBJ2-1,.,TGTGCCAGCAGCGTAGAAATAGCGGGCCTCTACAATGAGCAGTTCTTC,CASSVEIAGLYNEQFF
.,TRBV14,12,TRBJ2-1,few,TGTGCCAGCAGCCCCTCCCCCTATGAGCAGTTCTTC,CASSPSPYEQFF
.,TRBV18,16,TRBJ1-4,.,TGTGCCAGCTCACCAGTGTTGACAGCGCCCGGTGAAAAACTGTTTTTT,CASSPVLTAPGEKLFF
.,TRBV7-2,13,TRBJ2-7,.,TGTGCCACCCGGTTGCCAGGCTCCTACGAGCAGTACTTC,CATRLPGSYEQYF
.,TRBV29-1,12,TRBJ1-4,.,TGCAGCGCCAAGACAGTTAATGAAAAACTGTTTTTT,CSAKTVNEKLFF
TRBD1,TRBV27,13,TRBJ1-4,.,TGTGCCAGCAGTCTGGCAGGGGGGGAAAAACTGTTTTTT,CASSLAGGEKLFF
TRBD2,TRBV14,16,TRBJ2-5,.,TGTGCCAGCAGCCAAGTGGGAGGGCAGGAGGGAGAGACCCAGTACTTC,CASSQVGGQEGETQYF
TRBD2,TRBV9,15,TRBJ2-2,once,TGTGCCAGCAGCGTTAGCGGGAGCTACACCGGGGAGCTGTTTTTT,CASSVSGSYTGELFF
TRBD1,TRBV9,17,TRBJ2-1,.,TGTGCCAGCAGCGTAAGTGTAGGGACAGGGGTTTACAATGAGCAGTTCTTC,CASSVSVGTGVYNEQFF
TRBD2,TRBV6-6,15,TRBJ2-1,.,TGTGCCAGCAGATTAGCGGGGGGTTGGGGCAATGAGCAGTTCTTC,CASRLAGGWGNEQFF
.,TRBV29-1,13,TRBJ1-2,.,TGCAGCGTTGAACGACAGTCTGGGAATGGCTACACCTTC,CSVERQSGNGYTF
.,TRBV25-1,14,TRBJ1-1,.,TGTGCCAGCAGTGAAGGAGGACTGTCTTCTGAAGCTTTCTTT,CASSEGGLSSEAFF
.,TRBV28,11,TRBJ2-7,.,TGTGCCAGCAGGGACACGTACGAGCAGTACTTC,CASRDTYEQYF
.,TRBV7-6,13,TRBJ1-2,.,TGTGCCAGCAGCGGGCAGGCTAACTATGGCTACACCTTC,CASSGQANYGYTF
TRBD2,TRBV9,18,TRBJ2-3,.,TGTGCCAGCAGCGTAGACGAACTAGCGGGAGGGCCCTCAGATACGCAGTATTTT,CASSVDELAGGPSDTQYF
.,TRBV15,14,TRBJ2-2,.,TGTGCCACCAGCAGAGATAGGGGCACCGGGGAGCTGTTTTTT,CATSRDRGTGELFF
.,TRBV11-3,15,TRBJ2-7,.,TGTGCCAGCAGCCTCGGGGTCCAGGGGTCCTACGAGCAGTACTTC,CASSLGVQGSYEQYF
.,TRBV27,16,TRBJ1-1,.,TGTGCCAGCAGTTTGTCAGAAGGGACACTGAACACTGAAGCTTTCTTT,CASSLSEGTLNTEAFF
.,TRBV9,14,TRBJ2-3,.,TGTGCCAGCAGCGTAGGCAGCTATGGGGAGGCGCAGTATTTT,CASSVGSYGEAQYF
.,TRBV6-5,13,TRBJ2-7,.,TGTGCCAGCCAGGGGAAAACCGCCTACGAGCAGTACTTC,CASQGKTAYEQYF
.,TRBV28,15,TRBJ2-5,.,TGTGCCAGCAGTTTACTAGCGACCGTCAAAGAGACCCAGTACTTC,CASSLLATVKETQYF
.,TRBV5-4,11,TRBJ1-2,few,TGTGCCAGCAGGAGGCAGGGTGGCTACACCTTC,CASRRQGGYTF